This TCR beta chain was captured in a study of T cell changes during pregnancy in multiple sclerosis. Profiled with immunoSEQ multiplex PCR; TCRdb holds only in-frame clones, not every one. The top ten hold 1.9% of the sample, which has some 97,000 clones, about nine tenths seen once. In this sample, this clone turned up once. CDR3 size: 16 residues. Germline V lookup: CDR1 KGHSH, CDR2 LQKENI. V was shortened by 2 bases and J by 0 bases, with 8 bases between the two germline ends. This chain links TRBV18 with TRBJ2-6; D remains unclear. The sequences come from peripheral blood, collected after pregnancy. This clonotype was sampled from a female donor with multiple sclerosis, enrolled in a pregnancy study. This CDR3 reads CASSPSGISGANVLTF. The CDR3 DNA reads TGTGCCAGCTCACCATCAGGAATCTCTGGGGCCAACGTCCTGACTTTC.